Listed below are T cell receptor beta chains from one sample, sequenced in a study of tumor-infiltrating lymphocytes in oesophageal squamous cell carcinoma. TCRdb ran MiXCR on the reads and lists one entry per CDR3 protein. Of 9,500 to 14,000 distinct CDR3 sequences listed, 50% to 60% are singletons. Material for sequencing was blood. The receptors derive from a female donor with esophageal squamous cell carcinoma. Each CDR3 is given without its conserved first and last residue. The order of the fields is J gene, V gene, CDR3 protein.

J: TRBJ2-3; V: TRBV6-5; CDR3: ASSYSRTGGRDTQY
J: TRBJ2-3; V: TRBV6-1; CDR3: ASSPRDTQY
J: TRBJ2-1; V: TRBV6-5; CDR3: ASKVNRATYNEQF
J: -; V: TRBV27; CDR3: ASSPNGLAGNYEQY
J: TRBJ2-7; V: TRBV12-3/TRBV12-4; CDR3: ASSLGTLSYEQY
J: -; V: TRBV7-6; CDR3: ASSLSAGGETQY
J: -; V: TRBV7-2; CDR3: ASSEGLAGVNEQF
J: TRBJ1-5; V: TRBV7-6; CDR3: ASSLGQYSNQPQH
J: TRBJ2-5; V: TRBV7-2; CDR3: ASGLYQETQY
J: TRBJ2-7; V: TRBV7-6; CDR3: ASSSYEQY
J: -; V: TRBV6-1; CDR3: ASTRGRGRRTETQY
J: TRBJ2-5; V: TRBV7-9; CDR3: ASSSGPSQQETQY
J: TRBJ2-1; V: TRBV7-8; CDR3: ASSYEYSYNEQF
J: -; V: TRBV11-2; CDR3: ASSTSAAGVGNEQF
J: TRBJ2-4; V: TRBV5-5; CDR3: ASSLGRGHNSPLH
J: TRBJ1-6; V: TRBV28; CDR3: ASSTGQESSYNSPLH
J: TRBJ1-1; V: TRBV7-6; CDR3: ASSLKPGVWVGAF
J: TRBJ2-1; V: TRBV28; CDR3: ASSPWSNSYNEQF
J: -; V: TRBV4-2; CDR3: ASSQGSSAGAKETQY
J: TRBJ2-4; V: TRBV28; CDR3: ASSPNDRPAKNIQY
J: -; V: TRBV10-3; CDR3: AISGGQGINHEQY
J: -; V: TRBV7-3; CDR3: ASSLDGGLVGGEQF
J: TRBJ2-7; V: TRBV11-2; CDR3: ASSLGWTGEYEQY
J: -; V: TRBV12-1; CDR3: ASRTGPSLYEQY
J: -; V: TRBV7-6; CDR3: ASSYNRDSYEQY
J: -; V: TRBV7-2; CDR3: ASSSRRSIAGEGETQY
J: TRBJ2-1; V: TRBV7-9; CDR3: ASSWGGGANNEQF
J: TRBJ1-1; V: TRBV10-2; CDR3: ASMIGNTEAF
J: -; V: TRBV6-6; CDR3: ATKTGELETQY
J: TRBJ2-7; V: TRBV12-3/TRBV12-4; CDR3: ASSTTGPADEQY
J: -; V: TRBV5-6; CDR3: ASSFEYLDYNEQF
J: TRBJ2-7; V: TRBV11-2; CDR3: ASSLWREPREQY
J: TRBJ2-7; V: TRBV7-3; CDR3: ASSLGGAGPYEQY
J: -; V: TRBV11-1; CDR3: ASSPSQGGGETQY
J: -; V: TRBV7-9; CDR3: ASTPTTGFNEQF
J: TRBJ2-3; V: TRBV10-2; CDR3: DSTPSGYEQY
J: TRBJ2-3; V: TRBV7-3; CDR3: ASSLMGTSGGPDTQY
J: TRBJ2-3; V: TRBV11-2; CDR3: ASSLVGDTQY
J: TRBJ1-1; V: TRBV7-8; CDR3: ASSDRPGSTEAF
J: TRBJ2-1; V: TRBV6-1; CDR3: ASGERSSYNEQF
J: TRBJ1-2; V: TRBV28; CDR3: ASTGQTNYGYT
J: TRBJ2-3; V: TRBV19; CDR3: ASKGGTAINTGELY
J: -; V: TRBV7-8; CDR3: ASSFYGRVPDTQY